This T cell receptor beta chain derives from a study of blood T cell repertoires in COVID-19. Background on the study: The United States, Italy and Spain supplied acute and convalescent COVID-19 samples. Sample material is recorded as cDNA or gDNA derived from T cells, B-cell-depleted T cells, or PBMCs.

Germline V gives CDR1 MDHEN, CDR2 SYDVKM. V was pared by 6 bases and J by 3 bases, with 14 bases between. The CDR3 contains 14 residues. Original analysis: Reference gene primer amplification in the assay estimated nucleated cell counts. The data were produced by immunoSEQ multiplex PCR, yet TCRdb's version contains in-frame clones alone and is incomplete. V and J calls and clone size are copied from that table; D and trimming were computed from the DNA. The sample holds 95,000 to 110,000 clones, 75% to 90% seen once. The source is a human donor in a cohort sampled during active or convalescent COVID-19. V gene TRBV28 combines with J gene TRBJ1-2, with D hard to call. The material sequenced was peripheral blood. Here the CDR3 DNA reads TGTGCCAGCAGGGAGGGTGGGCGTTACTATGGCTACACCTTC. This sequence encodes CASREGGRYYGYTF.